Presented here are 10 T cell receptor beta chains from one specimen sequenced in a study. TCRdb fed the 5' RACE reads into MiXCR, producing one record per CDR3 protein. The repertoire consists of 5,000 or so distinct CDR3 sequences, with around three quarters occurring once and the leading ten covering around 3.1%. Sequencing was carried out using naive CD4+ T cells sorted from blood. Indicated subset: naive CD4+ T cells, CD4+CD45RA+CD25-. The receptors shown here come from a female donor with breast cancer.

The chain combines TRBV6-1 with TRBJ1-5; D perhaps matches TRBD1 (5 bases). The CDR3 totals 15 residues. CDR1 and CDR2 (germline): MNHNS, SASEGT. V was clipped by 5 bases and J by 5 bases, with 16 bases between them. DNA of the CDR3: TGTGCCAGCAGTTACACCGGACAAGGGGATCAGCCCCAGCATTTT. Residues: CASSYTGQGDQPQHF.

This clonotype was detected once. The CDR3: CATRTEMNTEAFF. In DNA form, the CDR3 reads TGTGCCACTAGGACGGAAATGAACACTGAAGCTTTCTTT. V is TRBV6-5 and J is TRBJ1-1; D ambiguous. Trimming took off 10 bases at V and 0 bases at J, with 12 bases between the two ends. Germline V CDR1 and CDR2: MNHEY, SVGAGI. The CDR3 length is 13 residues.

This chain joins TRBV11-2 and TRBJ2-1, with D uncertain. The CDR3 covers 10 residues. The germline V gene has CDR1 SGHAT and CDR2 FQNNGV. Trimming stripped 5 bases from V and 9 bases from J, with 5 bases between. CDR3 amino acids: CASSIAEQFF. CDR3 DNA sequence: TGTGCCAGCAGCATTGCTGAGCAGTTCTTC.

The genes are TRBV9 and TRBJ2-5; a weak D match, TRBD2 (6 bases). V lost 0 bases to trimming and J lost 2 bases, with 14 bases between them. CDR3 length: 16 residues. Germline V CDR1 and CDR2: SGDLS, YYNGEE. The CDR3 region is CASSVGLGDSQETQYF. For the CDR3, the DNA is TGTGCCAGCAGCGTAGGGCTAGGGGACTCTCAAGAGACCCAGTACTTC. The entire variable domain, with the rest obtained from reference TRBV9 and TRBJ2-5, is as follows: DSGVTQTPKHLITATGQRVTLRCSPRSGDLSVYWYQQSLDQGLQFLIQYYNGEERAKGNILERFSAQQFPDLHSELNLSSLELGDSALYFCASSVGLGDSQETQYFGPGTRLLVL.

V and J are TRBV9 and TRBJ1-4; 10 bases are shared with TRBD1. The J segment lost 8 bases and the V segment lost 2 bases, leaving 9 bases of the junction unmatched. CDR1 and CDR2 (germline): SGDLS, YYNGEE. This CDR3 spans 16 amino acids. Here the CDR3 DNA reads TGTGCCAGCAGCGTGTATCTCGGGACAGGGGAAGAAAAACTGTTTTTT. This sequence encodes CASSVYLGTGEEKLFF.

This chain links TRBV11-2 with TRBJ2-7; 7 bases are shared with TRBD2. The CDR3 is 14 residues long. The V and J ends lost 3 bases and 3 bases, in that order; junction bases with no gene match: 5. Germline CDR1 is SGHAT and CDR2 is FQNNGV. This chain's CDR3 is CASSFTSGDYEQYF. The CDR3, as DNA: TGTGCCAGCAGCTTTACCAGCGGGGACTACGAGCAGTACTTC. Filled out from reference TRBV11-2 and TRBJ2-7, the complete variable domain reads EAGVAQSPRYKIIEKRQSVAFWCNPISGHATLYWYQQILGQGPKLLIQFQNNGVVDDSQLPKDRFSAERLKGVDSTLKIQPAKLEDSAVYLCASSFTSGDYEQYFGPGTRLTVT.

The genes are TRBV30 and TRBJ1-3; tentatively, D is TRBD1 (5 bases). The germline V and J ends were trimmed by 1 base and 7 bases, with 14 bases remaining between them. The CDR3 consists of 14 residues. Germline CDR1 GTSNPN, CDR2 SVGIG (reference sequence). This CDR3 is CAWSEGLKYNTIYF. Written as DNA, the CDR3 is TGTGCCTGGAGTGAGGGGCTCAAGTACAACACCATATATTTT. Together with reference TRBV30 and TRBJ1-3, the CDR3 gives the full variable domain: SQTIHQWPATLVQPVGSPLSLECTVEGTSNPNLYWYRQAAGRGLQLLFYSVGIGQISSEVPQNLSASRPQDRQFILSSKKLLLSDSGFYLCAWSEGLKYNTIYFGEGSWLTVV.

A single count supports this clonotype. The chain couples TRBV20-1 to TRBJ2-3, with a possible D match to TRBD1 (6 bases). Germline values: CDR1 DFQATT, CDR2 SNEGSKA (reference sequence). The CDR3 is made up of 14 amino acids. With 7 bases removed from V and 1 base from J, the gap between germline ends came to 15 bases. In DNA form, the CDR3 reads TGCAGTGTCAAACAGGGATTGGGCACAGATACGCAGTATTTT. It translates to CSVKQGLGTDTQYF.

J is TRBJ2-7 and V is TRBV28, with TRBD2 identical over 10 bases. The CDR3 consists of 15 residues. Germline values: CDR1 MDHEN, CDR2 SYDVKM. Germline trimming cut 6 bases from V and 4 bases from J; bases unmatched to any gene: 9. Here the CDR3 DNA reads TGTGCCAGCAGCCGTACCCTAGCGGGAGCTTACGAGCAGTACTTC. It is translated as CASSRTLAGAYEQYF.

The chain carries TRBV4-1 and TRBJ2-7, with D possibly TRBD1 on 6 matching bases. The CDR3 has 14 amino acids. Trimming left V 2 bases short and J 2 bases short, with 10 bases between. The germline CDR1 and CDR2 sequences are MGHRA and YSYEKL. The CDR3 DNA is TGCGCCAGCAGCCAACCGGGACACCCCTACGAGCAGTACTTC. Protein: CASSQPGHPYEQYF.